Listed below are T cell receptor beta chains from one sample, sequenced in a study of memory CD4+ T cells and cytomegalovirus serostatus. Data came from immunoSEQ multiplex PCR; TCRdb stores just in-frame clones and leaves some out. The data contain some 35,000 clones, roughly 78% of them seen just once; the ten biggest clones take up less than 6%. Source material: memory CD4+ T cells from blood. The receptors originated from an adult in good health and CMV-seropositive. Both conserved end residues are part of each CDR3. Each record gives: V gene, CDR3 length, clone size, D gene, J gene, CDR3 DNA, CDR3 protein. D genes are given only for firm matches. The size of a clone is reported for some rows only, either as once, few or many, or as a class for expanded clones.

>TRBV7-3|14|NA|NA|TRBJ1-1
TGTGCCAGCAGCTCAACAGGGAGCTGGACTGAAGCTTTCTTT
CASSSTGSWTEAFF
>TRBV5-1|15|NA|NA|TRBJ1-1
TGCGTCAGCAGCTTGGTGAGTTTTGGGAAGGGTGAAGCTTTCTTT
CVSSLVSFGKGEAFF
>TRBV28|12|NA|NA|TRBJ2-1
TGTGCCAGCAGTTTATCATACAATGAGCAGTTCTTC
CASSLSYNEQFF
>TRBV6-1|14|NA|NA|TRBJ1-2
TGTGCCAGCAGCTGGGCAGGGCGTAACTATGGCTACACCTTC
CASSWAGRNYGYTF
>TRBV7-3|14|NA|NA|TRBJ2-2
TGTGCCAGCAGCTCTAACTCATACACCGGGGAGCTGTTTTTT
CASSSNSYTGELFF
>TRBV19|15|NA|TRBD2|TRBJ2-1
TGTGCCAGTAGTATAGCGGGGGGTTACTACAATGAGCAGTTCTTC
CASSIAGGYYNEQFF
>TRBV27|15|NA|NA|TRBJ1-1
TGTGCCAGCAGTTTCGGGGGAGGGTTGAACACTGAAGCTTTCTTT
CASSFGGGLNTEAFF
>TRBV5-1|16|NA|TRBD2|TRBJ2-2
TGCGCCAGCAGCTTAGATCGCGGGGGGGCCACCGGGGAGCTGTTTTTT
CASSLDRGGATGELFF
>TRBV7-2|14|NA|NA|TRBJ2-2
TGTGCCAGCAGTAGCACCGCGGGCACCGGGGAGCTGTTTTTT
CASSSTAGTGELFF
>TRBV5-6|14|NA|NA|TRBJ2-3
TGTGCCAGCAGCTTGGGACAGATCACAGATACGCAGTATTTT
CASSLGQITDTQYF
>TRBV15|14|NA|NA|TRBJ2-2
TGTGCCACCAGCAGAGAGGCGCTTACCGGGGAGCTGTTTTTT
CATSREALTGELFF
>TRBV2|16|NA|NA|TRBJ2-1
TGTGCCAGCAGTGAATCCCGGGACATGTCGTACAATGAGCAGTTCTTC
CASSESRDMSYNEQFF
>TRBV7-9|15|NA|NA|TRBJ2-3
TGTGCCAGCAGCCCCTGGACGCCCCGCACAGATACGCAGTATTTT
CASSPWTPRTDTQYF
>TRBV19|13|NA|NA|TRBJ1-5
TGTGCCAGTAGCTACAGCGTCAATCAGCCCCAGCATTTT
CASSYSVNQPQHF
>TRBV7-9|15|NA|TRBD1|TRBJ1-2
TGTGCCAGCAGCGGACACAGGGGGCAGGTCTATGGCTACACCTTC
CASSGHRGQVYGYTF
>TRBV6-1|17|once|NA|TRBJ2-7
TGTGCCAGCAGTGAAGCGTTAGCCGGAGAGGGCCCCTACGAGCAGTACTTC
CASSEALAGEGPYEQYF
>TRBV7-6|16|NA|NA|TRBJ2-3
TGTGCCAGCAGCTTAGCGTCGCGACCCAGCACAGATACGCAGTATTTT
CASSLASRPSTDTQYF
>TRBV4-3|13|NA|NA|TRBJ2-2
TGCGCCAGCAGCCCCCACGGCGTCGGGGAGCTGTTTTTT
CASSPHGVGELFF
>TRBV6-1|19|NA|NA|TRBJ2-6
TGTGCCAGCAGTGAAAAACCGGGACGGTTCCTATCTGGGGCCAACGTCCTGACTTTC
CASSEKPGRFLSGANVLTF
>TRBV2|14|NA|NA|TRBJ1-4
TGTGCCAGCAGTTCACCGGGCCTACCTGAAAAACTGTTTTTT
CASSSPGLPEKLFF
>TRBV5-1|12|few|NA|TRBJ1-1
TGCGCCAGCAGTCTAAGTCAGGGGGAAGCTTTCTTT
CASSLSQGEAFF
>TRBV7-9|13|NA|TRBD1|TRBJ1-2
TGTGCCAGCAGCACAGGACAGGCCCTCGGCTACACCTTC
CASSTGQALGYTF
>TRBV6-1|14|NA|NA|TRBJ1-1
TGTGCCAGCAGTGTCGGGACACCGAACACTGAAGCTTTCTTT
CASSVGTPNTEAFF
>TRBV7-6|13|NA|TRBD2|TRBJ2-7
TGTGCCAGCAGCCTTACTAGCGGGGTAGAGCAGTACTTC
CASSLTSGVEQYF
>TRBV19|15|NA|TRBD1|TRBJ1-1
TGTGCCAGTAGTATTAGGAGACAGGGGGCAACTGAAGCTTTCTTT
CASSIRRQGATEAFF
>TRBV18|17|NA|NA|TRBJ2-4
TGTGCCAGCTCACCCCGACTAGTGCAGAATAACAAAAACATTCAGTACTTC
CASSPRLVQNNKNIQYF
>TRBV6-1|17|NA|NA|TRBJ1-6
TGTGCCAGCAGTGAAGCGCCGATGCAGGTTCCTAATTCACCCCTCCACTTT
CASSEAPMQVPNSPLHF
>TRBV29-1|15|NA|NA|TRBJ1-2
TGCAGCGTTGAAGATTCGGCGGGGACGCGGTATGGCTACACCTTC
CSVEDSAGTRYGYTF
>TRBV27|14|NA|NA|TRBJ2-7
TGTGCCAGCAGTATTAGCCGGAAATCCTACGAGCAGTACTTC
CASSISRKSYEQYF
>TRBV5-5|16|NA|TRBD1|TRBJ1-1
TGTGCCAGCAGCTTCGGACAGGCCGTATTGAACACTGAAGCTTTCTTT
CASSFGQAVLNTEAFF
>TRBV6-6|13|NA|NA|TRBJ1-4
TGTGCGAGCAAGGGGGGAGTTGGTGAAAAACTGTTTTTT
CASKGGVGEKLFF
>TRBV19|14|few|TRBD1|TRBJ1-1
TGTGCCAGTACTCCGGACAGGGTAGGCACTGAAGCTTTCTTT
CASTPDRVGTEAFF
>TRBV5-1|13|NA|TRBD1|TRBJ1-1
TGCGCCAGCAGCGGGACAGGGCAAACTGAAGCTTTCTTT
CASSGTGQTEAFF
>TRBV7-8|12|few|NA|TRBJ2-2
TGTGCCAGCAGGATCCAAGAGGGGGAGCTGTTTTTT
CASRIQEGELFF
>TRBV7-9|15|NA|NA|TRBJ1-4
TGTGCCAGCAGCCCAACAGGAGCAACTAATGAAAAACTGTTTTTT
CASSPTGATNEKLFF
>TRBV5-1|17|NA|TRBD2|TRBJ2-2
TGCGCCAGCAGCTTTGTTAGCGGGAGGGATACGTACGGGGAGCTGTTTTTT
CASSFVSGRDTYGELFF
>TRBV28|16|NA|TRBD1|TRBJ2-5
TGTGCCAGCAGTTTCCCGGGACAGGGAGGCGGGGAGACCCAGTACTTC
CASSFPGQGGGETQYF
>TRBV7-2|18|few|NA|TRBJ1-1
TGTGCCAGCAGCTTAGTAGGAAGGGGGGCAGGTAGGAACACTGAAGCTTTCTTT
CASSLVGRGAGRNTEAFF
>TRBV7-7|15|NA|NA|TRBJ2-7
TGTGCTAGCAGCTTAGCGAATGACGGGAGCTACGAGCAGTACTTC
CASSLANDGSYEQYF
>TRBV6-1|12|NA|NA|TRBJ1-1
TGTGCCAGCAGTGATGGACCGTCAGGGGCTTTCTTT
CASSDGPSGAFF
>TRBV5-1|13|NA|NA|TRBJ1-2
TGCGCCAGCAGCTTGGGGATGGGAGCCGGCTACACCTTC
CASSLGMGAGYTF
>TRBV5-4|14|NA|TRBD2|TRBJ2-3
TGTGCCAGCAGCTCTCGGACTAGCGGGGATACGCAGTATTTT
CASSSRTSGDTQYF
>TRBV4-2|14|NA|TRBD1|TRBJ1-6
TGTGCCAGCAGCCAAGGGACAGGGAAATCACCCCTCCACTTT
CASSQGTGKSPLHF
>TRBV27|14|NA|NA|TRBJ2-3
TGTGCCAGCAGTTTATCGGGTCAGGGTGCTACGCAGTATTTT
CASSLSGQGATQYF
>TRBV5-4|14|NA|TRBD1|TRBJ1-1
TGTGCCAGCAGCCGGGGACAGGGGGGGACTGAAGCTTTCTTT
CASSRGQGGTEAFF